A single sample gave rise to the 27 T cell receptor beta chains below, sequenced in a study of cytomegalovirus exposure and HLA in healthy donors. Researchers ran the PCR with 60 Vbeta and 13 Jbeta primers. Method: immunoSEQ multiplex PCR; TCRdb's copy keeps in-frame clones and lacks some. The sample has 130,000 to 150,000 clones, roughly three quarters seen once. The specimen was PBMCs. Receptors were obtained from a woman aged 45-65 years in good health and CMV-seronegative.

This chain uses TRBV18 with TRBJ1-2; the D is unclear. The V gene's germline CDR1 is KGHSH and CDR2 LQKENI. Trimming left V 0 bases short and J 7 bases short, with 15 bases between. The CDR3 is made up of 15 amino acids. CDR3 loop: CASSPPDSGSSGYTF. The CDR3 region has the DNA TGTGCCAGCTCACCACCGGATTCGGGGAGCTCTGGCTACACCTTC.

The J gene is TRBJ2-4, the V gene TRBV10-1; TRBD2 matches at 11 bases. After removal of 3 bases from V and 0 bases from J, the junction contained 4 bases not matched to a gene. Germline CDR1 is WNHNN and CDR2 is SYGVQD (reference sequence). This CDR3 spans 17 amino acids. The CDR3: CASSDETSGVAKNIQYF. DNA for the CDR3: TGCGCCAGCAGTGATGAGACTAGCGGGGTAGCCAAAAACATTCAGTACTTC.

This CDR3 is CASSFLYLNRGRGNIQYF. CDR3 bases: TGTGCCAGCAGTTTCCTCTACCTCAACAGGGGGCGCGGAAACATTCAGTACTTC. The rearrangement joins TRBV28 to TRBJ2-4; TRBD1 matches 9 bases. Germline V lookup: CDR1 MDHEN, CDR2 SYDVKM. CDR3 length: 18 amino acids. The J segment lost 6 bases and the V segment lost 3 bases, leaving 15 bases of the junction unmatched.

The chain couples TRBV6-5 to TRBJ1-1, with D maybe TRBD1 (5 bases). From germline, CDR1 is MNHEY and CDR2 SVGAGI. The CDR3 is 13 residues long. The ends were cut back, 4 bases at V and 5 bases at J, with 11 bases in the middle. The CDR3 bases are TGTGCCAGCAGTTGGGGAGGGGTAACTGAAGCTTTCTTT. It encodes CASSWGGVTEAFF.

The CDR3 spells CASSLNPGSGANVLTF. The CDR3 nucleotides are TGTGCCAGCAGTTTAAACCCAGGCTCTGGGGCCAACGTCCTGACTTTC. The chain joins TRBV27 to TRBJ2-6; no clear D gene. CDR1 and CDR2 from the germline V gene are MNHEY and SMNVEV (reference sequence). This CDR3 has 16 amino acids. Trimming shortened V by 2 bases and J by 0 bases, and 8 bases separated the two germline ends.

CDR3 residues: CASRPSGAEQYF. CDR3 coding DNA: TGTGCCAGCAGGCCATCGGGTGCCGAGCAGTACTTC. V and J are TRBV2 and TRBJ2-5; no firm D call. Gene TRBJ2-7 matches the end of the DNA better, so the J call may be wrong. Germline V CDR1 and CDR2: SNHLY, FYNNEI. The CDR3 is 12 residues long.

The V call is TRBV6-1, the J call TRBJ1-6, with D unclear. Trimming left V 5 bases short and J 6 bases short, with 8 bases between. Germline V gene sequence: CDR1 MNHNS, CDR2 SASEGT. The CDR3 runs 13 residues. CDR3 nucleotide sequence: TGTGCCAGCAGTAATTTCTTTAATTCACCCCTCCACTTT. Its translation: CASSNFFNSPLHF.

The CDR3 spells CASRRGGVRSGELFF. The DNA for the CDR3 is TGTGCCAGCAGGAGGGGGGGGGTTCGGTCCGGGGAGCTGTTTTTT. The rearrangement links TRBV6-1 to TRBJ2-2, with a tentative D call TRBD2 (7 bases). V was pared by 6 bases and J by 6 bases, with 17 bases between. Looked up from germline, CDR1 is MNHNS and CDR2 is SASEGT. This CDR3 is 15 amino acids long.

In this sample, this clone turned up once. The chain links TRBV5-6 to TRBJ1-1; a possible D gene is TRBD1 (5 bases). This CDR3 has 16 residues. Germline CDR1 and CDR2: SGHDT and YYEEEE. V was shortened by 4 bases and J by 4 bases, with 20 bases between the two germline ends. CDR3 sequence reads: CASSERDREVVTEAFF. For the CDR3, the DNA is TGTGCCAGCAGCGAGCGGGACCGTGAGGTCGTCACTGAAGCTTTCTTT.

In nucleotides, the CDR3 is TGTGCCAGCAGTGATCAAGCGGGGGGGATCACAGATACGCAGTATTTT. Its translation is CASSDQAGGITDTQYF. The rearrangement joins TRBV6-4 to TRBJ2-3; 10 nucleotides align to TRBD2. The CDR3 sequence is 16 residues long. The V gene end was trimmed by 3 bases and the J gene end by 2 bases; junction bases not matched to a gene: 5. The germline V gene encodes CDR1 MRHNA and CDR2 SNTAGT.

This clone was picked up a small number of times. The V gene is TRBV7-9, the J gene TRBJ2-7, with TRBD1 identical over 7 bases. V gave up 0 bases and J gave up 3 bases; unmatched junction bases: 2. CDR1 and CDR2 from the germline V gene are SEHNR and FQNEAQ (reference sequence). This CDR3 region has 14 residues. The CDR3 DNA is TGTGCCAGCAGCTTAGCGGGACAGAGCTACGAGCAGTACTTC. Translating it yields CASSLAGQSYEQYF.

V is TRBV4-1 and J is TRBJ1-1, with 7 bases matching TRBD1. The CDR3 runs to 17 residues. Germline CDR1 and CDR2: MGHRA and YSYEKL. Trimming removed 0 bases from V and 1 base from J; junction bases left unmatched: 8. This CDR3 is CASSQEIRGTENTEAFF. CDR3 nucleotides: TGCGCCAGCAGCCAAGAAATCCGGGGGACAGAGAACACTGAAGCTTTCTTT.

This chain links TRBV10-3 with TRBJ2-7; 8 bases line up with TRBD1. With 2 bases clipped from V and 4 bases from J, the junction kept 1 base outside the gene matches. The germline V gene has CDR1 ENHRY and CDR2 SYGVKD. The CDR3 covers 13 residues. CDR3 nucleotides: TGTGCCATCAGTGAGAACAGGGGGTACGAGCAGTACTTC. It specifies CAISENRGYEQYF.

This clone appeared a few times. This CDR3 reads CASSLVVDSGNTIYF. The CDR3 DNA sequence: TGTGCCAGCAGCTTGGTAGTGGACTCGGGAAACACCATATATTTT. The rearrangement uses TRBV5-5 and TRBJ1-3; no reliable D call. This CDR3 is built from 15 residues. V lost 0 bases, J lost 4 bases, and 11 bases lay in between. Looked up from germline, CDR1 is SGHKS and CDR2 is YYEKEE (reference sequence).

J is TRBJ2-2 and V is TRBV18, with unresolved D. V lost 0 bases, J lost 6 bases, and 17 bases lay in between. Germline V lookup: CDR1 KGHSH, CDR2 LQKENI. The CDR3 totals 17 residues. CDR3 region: CASSPPFQAQSAGELFF. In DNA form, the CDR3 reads TGTGCCAGCTCACCACCGTTCCAGGCCCAATCGGCCGGGGAGCTGTTTTTT.

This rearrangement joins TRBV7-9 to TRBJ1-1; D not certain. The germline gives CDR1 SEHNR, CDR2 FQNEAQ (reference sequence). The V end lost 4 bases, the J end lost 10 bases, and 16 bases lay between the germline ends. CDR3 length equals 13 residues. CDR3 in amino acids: CASSSTPTSAAFF. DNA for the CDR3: TGTGCCAGCAGCTCTACTCCCACGTCTGCAGCTTTCTTT.

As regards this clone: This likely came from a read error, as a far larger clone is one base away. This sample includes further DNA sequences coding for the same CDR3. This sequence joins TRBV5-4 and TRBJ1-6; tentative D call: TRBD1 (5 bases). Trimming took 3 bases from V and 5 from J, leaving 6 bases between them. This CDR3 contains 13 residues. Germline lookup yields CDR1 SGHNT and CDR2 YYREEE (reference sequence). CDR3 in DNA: TGTGCCAGCAGCTACAGGAATAATTCACCCCTCCACTTT. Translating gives CASSYRNNSPLHF.

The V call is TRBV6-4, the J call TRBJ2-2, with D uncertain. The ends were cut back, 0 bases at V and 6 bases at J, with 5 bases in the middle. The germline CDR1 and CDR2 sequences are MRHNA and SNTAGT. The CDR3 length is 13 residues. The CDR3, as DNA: TGTGCCAGCAGTGACTCCTCGGCCGGGGAGCTGTTTTTT. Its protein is CASSDSSAGELFF.

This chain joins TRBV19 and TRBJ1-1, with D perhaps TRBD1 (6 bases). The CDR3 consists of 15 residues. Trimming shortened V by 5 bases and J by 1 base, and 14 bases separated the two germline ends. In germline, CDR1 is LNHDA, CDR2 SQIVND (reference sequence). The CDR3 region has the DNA TGTGCCAGTAGTCTCGGGACACCTGGGAACACTGAAGCTTTCTTT. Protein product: CASSLGTPGNTEAFF. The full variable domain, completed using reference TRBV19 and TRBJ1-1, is DGGITQSPKYLFRKEGQNVTLSCEQNLNHDAMYWYRQDPGQGLRLIYYSQIVNDFQKGDIAEGYSVSREKKESFPLTVTSAQKNPTAFYLCASSLGTPGNTEAFFGQGTRLTVV.

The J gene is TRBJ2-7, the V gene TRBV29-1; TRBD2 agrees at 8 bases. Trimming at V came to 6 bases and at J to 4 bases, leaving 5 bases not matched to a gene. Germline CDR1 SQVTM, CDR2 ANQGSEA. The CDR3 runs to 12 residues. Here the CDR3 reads CSVRGGAYEQYF. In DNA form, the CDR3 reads TGCAGCGTCCGGGGGGGGGCATACGAGCAGTACTTC.

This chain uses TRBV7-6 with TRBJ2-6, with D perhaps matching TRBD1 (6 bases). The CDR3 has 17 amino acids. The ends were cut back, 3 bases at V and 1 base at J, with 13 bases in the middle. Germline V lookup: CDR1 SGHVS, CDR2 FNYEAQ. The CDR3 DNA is TGTGCCAGCAGCTTCCCGACAGGAAAATCTGGGGCCAACGTCCTGACTTTC. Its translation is CASSFPTGKSGANVLTF.

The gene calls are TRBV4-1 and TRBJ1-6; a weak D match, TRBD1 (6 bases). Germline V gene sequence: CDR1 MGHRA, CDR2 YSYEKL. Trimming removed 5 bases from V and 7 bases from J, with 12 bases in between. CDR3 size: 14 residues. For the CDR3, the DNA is TGCGCCAGCAGCGTAGACAGGATCAATTCACCCCTCCACTTT. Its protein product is CASSVDRINSPLHF.

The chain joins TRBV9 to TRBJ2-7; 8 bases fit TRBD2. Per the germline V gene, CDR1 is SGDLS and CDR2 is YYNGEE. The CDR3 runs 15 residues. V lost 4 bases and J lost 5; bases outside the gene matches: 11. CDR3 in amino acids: CASSLDGGAVDEQYF. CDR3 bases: TGTGCCAGCAGCCTCGACGGGGGGGCCGTAGACGAGCAGTACTTC. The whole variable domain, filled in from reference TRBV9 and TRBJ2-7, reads DSGVTQTPKHLITATGQRVTLRCSPRSGDLSVYWYQQSLDQGLQFLIQYYNGEERAKGNILERFSAQQFPDLHSELNLSSLELGDSALYFCASSLDGGAVDEQYFGPGTRLTVT.

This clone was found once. In DNA, the CDR3 is TGTGCCAGTAGGCTAGCGGGGGTAATGAATGAGCAGTTCTTC. Its protein is CASRLAGVMNEQFF. This rearrangement joins TRBV19 to TRBJ2-1; 10 bases fit TRBD2. The length of the CDR3 is 14 residues. Germline CDR1 and CDR2: LNHDA and SQIVND (reference sequence). The J segment lost 7 bases and the V segment lost 6 bases, leaving 6 bases of the junction unmatched.

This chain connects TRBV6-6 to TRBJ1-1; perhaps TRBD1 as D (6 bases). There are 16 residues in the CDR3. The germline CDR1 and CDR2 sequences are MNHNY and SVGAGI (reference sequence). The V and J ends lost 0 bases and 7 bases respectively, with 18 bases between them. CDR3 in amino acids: CASSYSGGRTENEAFF. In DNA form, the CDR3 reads TGTGCCAGCAGTTACTCAGGGGGTAGGACAGAAAATGAAGCTTTCTTT.

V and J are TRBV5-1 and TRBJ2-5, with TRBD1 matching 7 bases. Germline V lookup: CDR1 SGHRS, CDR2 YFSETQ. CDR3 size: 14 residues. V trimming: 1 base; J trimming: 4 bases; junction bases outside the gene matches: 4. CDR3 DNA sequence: TGCGCCAGCAGCTTGCGCGCAGGGGGAGAGACCCAGTACTTC. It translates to CASSLRAGGETQYF.

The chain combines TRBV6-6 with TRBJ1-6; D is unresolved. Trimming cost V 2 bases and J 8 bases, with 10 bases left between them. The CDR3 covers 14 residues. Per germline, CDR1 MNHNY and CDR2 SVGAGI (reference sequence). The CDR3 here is CASSYDGKDSPLHF. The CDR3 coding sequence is TGTGCCAGCAGTTACGACGGGAAGGATTCACCCCTCCACTTT.